Listed below are T cell receptor beta chains from one sample, sequenced in a study of T cell responses to AZD1222 COVID-19 vaccine. TCRdb keeps only in-frame clones here, not all; method: immunoSEQ multiplex PCR. The data show about 35,000 clones, approximately 86% seen once. The specimen comprised peripheral blood, sampled on day 0 of AZD1222 vaccination. These receptors all come from an adult in good health. Both conserved end residues are part of each CDR3. The order of the fields is V gene, D gene, clone size, J gene, CDR3 protein, CDR3 DNA. A D gene is named only where the DNA matches it firmly. Only some rows state a clone size, as once, few, many or a class for expanded clones.

>TRBV19|TRBD1|once|TRBJ2-1
CASTSGQGWLGSYNEQFF
TGTGCCAGTACCTCTGGACAGGGGTGGTTGGGCTCCTACAATGAGCAGTTCTTC
>TRBV13|-|-|TRBJ2-6
CASSLTAGSRAGANVLTF
TGTGCCAGCAGCTTAACTGCCGGGTCGAGGGCTGGGGCCAACGTCCTGACTTTC
>TRBV5-4|-|-|TRBJ2-2
CASSPQPDLGELFF
TGTGCCAGCAGCCCCCAACCCGACCTCGGGGAGCTGTTTTTT
>TRBV18|TRBD1|-|TRBJ1-3
CASSDRGNSGNTIYF
TGTGCCAGCTCAGACAGGGGGAACTCTGGAAACACCATATATTTT
>TRBV7-9|TRBD1|few|TRBJ2-5
CASSPRDSQETQYF
TGTGCCAGCAGCCCTAGGGACAGTCAAGAGACCCAGTACTTC
>TRBV10-2|-|-|TRBJ1-4
CASSEQFEKLFF
TGCGCCAGCAGTGAGCAGTTTGAAAAACTGTTTTTT
>TRBV7-2|TRBD1|-|TRBJ2-5
CASSFIPDRGRETQYF
TGTGCCAGCAGCTTCATCCCGGACAGGGGTCGGGAGACCCAGTACTTC
>TRBV5-6|-|-|TRBJ2-6
CASSLVGRAGANVLTF
TGTGCCAGCAGCTTGGTCGGCAGAGCTGGGGCCAACGTCCTGACTTTC
>TRBV28|-|-|TRBJ1-1
CASSSDIQNTEAFF
TGTGCCAGCAGCTCGGACATCCAGAACACTGAAGCTTTCTTT
>TRBV2|-|once|TRBJ2-1
CASNLGTYNEQFF
TGTGCCAGCAATTTAGGCACCTACAATGAGCAGTTCTTC
>TRBV7-8|-|-|TRBJ2-3
CASSFPRNDPTRSTDTQYF
TGTGCCAGCAGTTTCCCCAGGAACGACCCGACCCGGAGCACAGATACGCAGTATTTT
>TRBV2|-|-|TRBJ1-2
CASKLWGYGYTF
TGTGCCAGCAAGCTGTGGGGCTATGGCTACACCTTC
>TRBV7-3|TRBD1|-|TRBJ2-1
CASSSPDRDEQFF
TGTGCCAGCAGCTCGCCCGACAGGGATGAGCAGTTCTTC
>TRBV18|TRBD2|few|TRBJ2-1
CASSPTGGDNEQFF
TGTGCCAGCTCACCAACCGGGGGGGACAATGAGCAGTTCTTC
>TRBV6-5|-|-|TRBJ1-1
CASSYSQGKTEAFF
TGTGCCAGCAGTTACTCTCAGGGAAAGACTGAAGCTTTCTTT
>TRBV5-4|-|-|TRBJ1-1
CASSGQGRYTEAFF
TGTGCCAGCAGCGGGCAGGGCCGGTACACTGAAGCTTTCTTT
>TRBV6-2/TRBV6-3|-|-|TRBJ2-1
CASSYSMEGGNEQFF
TGTGCCAGCAGTTACTCGATGGAGGGGGGGAATGAGCAGTTCTTC
>TRBV7-6|-|-|TRBJ2-7
CASSSTYRESGYEQYF
TGTGCCAGCAGCTCAACTTACAGGGAGTCCGGCTACGAGCAGTACTTC
>TRBV6-5|-|-|TRBJ2-2
CASSYYEGHTGELFF
TGTGCCAGCAGTTACTACGAGGGGCACACCGGGGAGCTGTTTTTT
>TRBV2|-|-|TRBJ2-7
CASSEGSSYEQYF
TGTGCCAGCAGTGAAGGAAGTTCCTACGAGCAGTACTTC
>TRBV7-3|TRBD1|-|TRBJ2-3
CASSLSLGTGVTDTQYF
TGTGCCAGCAGCTTATCCCTGGGGACAGGGGTCACAGATACGCAGTATTTT
>TRBV5-4|-|-|TRBJ2-2
CASSREWNTGELFF
TGTGCCAGCAGCCGGGAGTGGAACACCGGGGAGCTGTTTTTT
>TRBV27|TRBD2|-|TRBJ2-1
CASSPSGTSGYNEQFF
TGTGCCAGCAGTCCATCAGGGACTAGCGGTTACAATGAGCAGTTCTTC
>TRBV11-2|TRBD2|-|TRBJ2-7
CASSSNGGGYEQYF
TGTGCCAGCAGCTCCAACGGGGGGGGATACGAGCAGTACTTC
>TRBV19|-|few|TRBJ2-2
CASSIDGTPAGELFF
TGTGCCAGTAGTATAGACGGGACCCCGGCCGGGGAGCTGTTTTTT
>TRBV6-6|-|-|TRBJ1-2
CASSYSLAASNYGYTF
TGTGCCAGCAGTTACTCGTTGGCCGCCTCTAACTATGGCTACACCTTC
>TRBV5-5|TRBD2|-|TRBJ2-7
CASSWGEGGEQYF
TGTGCCAGCAGCTGGGGGGAGGGCGGAGAGCAGTACTTC
>TRBV14|-|few|TRBJ2-2
CASSQERLGLQRVAGELFF
TGTGCCAGCAGCCAAGAAAGGCTGGGTTTACAGCGGGTAGCCGGGGAGCTGTTTTTT
>TRBV7-2|-|-|TRBJ1-4
CASSSDRTNEKLFF
TGTGCCAGCAGCTCCGACAGGACCAATGAAAAACTGTTTTTT
>TRBV5-1|TRBD1|-|TRBJ2-7
CASSLAGQGDYEQYF
TGCGCCAGCAGCTTGGCCGGGCAGGGGGACTACGAGCAGTACTTC
>TRBV27|-|few|TRBJ2-1
CASSLATGDEQFF
TGTGCCAGCAGCCTCGCCACGGGCGATGAGCAGTTCTTC
>TRBV7-3|TRBD2|-|TRBJ2-1
CASSPRLAGVVAEQFF
TGTGCCAGCAGCCCACGACTAGCGGGAGTCGTGGCTGAGCAGTTCTTC